This T cell receptor beta chain came from a study of blood T cells in healthy people across ages. Study-level points and caveats: Investigators treated diversity estimates from one million T cells as underestimates.

J gave up 8 bases and V 4 bases, and 4 bases lay outside the gene matches. The CDR3 has 13 amino acids. CDR1 is SNHLY and CDR2 is FYNNEI in the germline V gene. The study isolated at least 7 million PBMCs from each sample. On this clonotype: Antigen: not known.

For the second PCR, which ran for 7 to 11 cycles, a sample-barcoded 5' primer and a J-beta primer mix were used. Every single cDNA molecule received a tag from a template-switch adaptor with 12 random nucleotides. TCRdb re-called the 5' RACE reads with MiXCR, one entry per CDR3 protein. The table records about 1.4 million distinct CDR3 sequences, 45% to 70% of them present only once. The V and J genes are TRBV2 and TRBJ1-2, with 10 positions matching TRBD1. The sequencing sample was made of blood. This TCR came from a man aged 18-30 years in good health. The CDR3 loop is CASSGQGARGYTF. The CDR3 DNA follows: TGTGCCAGCAGTGGACAGGGGGCGAGAGGCTACACCTTC. Together with reference TRBV2 and TRBJ1-2, the CDR3 gives the full variable domain: EPEVTQTPSHQVTQMGQEVILRCVPISNHLYFYWYRQILGQKVEFLVSFYNNEISEKSEIFDDQFSVERPDGSNFTLKIRSTKLEDSAMYFCASSGQGARGYTFGSGTRLTVV.